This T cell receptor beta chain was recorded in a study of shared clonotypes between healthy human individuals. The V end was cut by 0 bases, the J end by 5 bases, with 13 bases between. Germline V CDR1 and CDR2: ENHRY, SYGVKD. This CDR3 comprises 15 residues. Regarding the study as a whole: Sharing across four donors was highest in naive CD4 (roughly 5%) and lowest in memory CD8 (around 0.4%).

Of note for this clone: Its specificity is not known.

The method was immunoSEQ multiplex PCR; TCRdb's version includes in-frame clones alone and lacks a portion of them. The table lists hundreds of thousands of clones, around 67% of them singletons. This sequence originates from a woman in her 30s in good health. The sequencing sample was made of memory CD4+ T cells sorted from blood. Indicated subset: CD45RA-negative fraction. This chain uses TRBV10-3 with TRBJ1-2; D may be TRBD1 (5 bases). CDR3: CAISESAAGTYGYTF. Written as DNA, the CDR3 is TGTGCCATCAGTGAGTCAGCGGCAGGGACGTATGGCTACACCTTC.